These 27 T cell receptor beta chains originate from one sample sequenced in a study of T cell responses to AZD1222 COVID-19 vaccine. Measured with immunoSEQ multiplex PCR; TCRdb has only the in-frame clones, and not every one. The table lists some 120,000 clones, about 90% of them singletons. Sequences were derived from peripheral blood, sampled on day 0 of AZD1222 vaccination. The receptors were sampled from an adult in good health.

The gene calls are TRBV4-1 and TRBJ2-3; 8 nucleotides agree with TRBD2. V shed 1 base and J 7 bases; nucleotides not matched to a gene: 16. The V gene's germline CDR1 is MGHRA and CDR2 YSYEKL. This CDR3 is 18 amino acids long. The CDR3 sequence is CASSQVFREGGGLHTQYF. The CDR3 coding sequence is TGCGCCAGCAGCCAAGTCTTTCGAGAGGGCGGGGGGCTCCATACGCAGTATTTT.

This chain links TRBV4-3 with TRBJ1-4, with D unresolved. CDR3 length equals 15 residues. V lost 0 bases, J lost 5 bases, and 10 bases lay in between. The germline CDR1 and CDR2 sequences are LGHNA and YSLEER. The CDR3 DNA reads TGCGCCAGCAGCCAAGATGGGAGGAGAAATGAAAAACTGTTTTTT. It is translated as CASSQDGRRNEKLFF.

CDR3: CASSLTNPPQYF. The CDR3 bases are TGTGCCAGCAGCTTAACTAATCCGCCCCAGTACTTC. The chain recombines TRBV7-9 with TRBJ2-5; no clear D. V was cut by 2 bases and J by 9 bases, with 10 bases left in between. This CDR3 comprises 12 residues. The V gene's germline CDR1 is SEHNR and CDR2 FQNEAQ (reference sequence).

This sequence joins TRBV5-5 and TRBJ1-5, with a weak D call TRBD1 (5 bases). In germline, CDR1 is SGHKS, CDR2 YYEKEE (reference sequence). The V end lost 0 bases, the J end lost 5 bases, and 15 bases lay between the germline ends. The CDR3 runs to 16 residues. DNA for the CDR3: TGTGCCAGCAGCTTGGGGCCCCAGGGTACGGATCAGCCCCAGCATTTT. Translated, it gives CASSLGPQGTDQPQHF. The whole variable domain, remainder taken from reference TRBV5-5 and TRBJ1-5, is DAGVTQSPTHLIKTRGQQVTLRCSPISGHKSVSWYQQVLGQGPQFIFQYYEKEERGRGNFPDRFSARQFPNYSSELNVNALLLGDSALYLCASSLGPQGTDQPQHFGDGTRLSIL.

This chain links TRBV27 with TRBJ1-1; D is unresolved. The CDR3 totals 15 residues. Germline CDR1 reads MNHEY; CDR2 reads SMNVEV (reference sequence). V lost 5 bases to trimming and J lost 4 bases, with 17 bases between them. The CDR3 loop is CASSPELDFFTEAFF. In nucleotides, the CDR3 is TGTGCCAGCAGTCCAGAATTGGACTTCTTCACTGAAGCTTTCTTT.

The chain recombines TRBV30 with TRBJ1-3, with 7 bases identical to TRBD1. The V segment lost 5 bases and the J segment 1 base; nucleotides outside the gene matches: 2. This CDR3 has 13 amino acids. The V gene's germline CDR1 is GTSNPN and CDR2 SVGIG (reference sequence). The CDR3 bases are TGTGCCTGGGACAGGGTTTCTGGAAACACCATATATTTT. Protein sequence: CAWDRVSGNTIYF. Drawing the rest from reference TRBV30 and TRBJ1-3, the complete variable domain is SQTIHQWPATLVQPVGSPLSLECTVEGTSNPNLYWYRQAAGRGLQLLFYSVGIGQISSEVPQNLSASRPQDRQFILSSKKLLLSDSGFYLCAWDRVSGNTIYFGEGSWLTVV.

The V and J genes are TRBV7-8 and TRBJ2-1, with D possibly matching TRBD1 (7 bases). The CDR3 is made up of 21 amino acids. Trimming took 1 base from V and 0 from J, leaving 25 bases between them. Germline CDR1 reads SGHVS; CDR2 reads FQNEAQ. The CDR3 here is CASSLGWAQGGVGSSYNEQFF. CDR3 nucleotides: TGTGCCAGCAGCTTAGGCTGGGCCCAGGGGGGTGTCGGCAGCTCCTACAATGAGCAGTTCTTC.

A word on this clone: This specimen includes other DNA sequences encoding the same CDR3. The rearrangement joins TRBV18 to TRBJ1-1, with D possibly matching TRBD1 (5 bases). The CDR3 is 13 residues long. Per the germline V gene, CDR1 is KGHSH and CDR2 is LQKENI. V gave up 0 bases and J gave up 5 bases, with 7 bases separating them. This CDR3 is CASSPPGGTEAFF. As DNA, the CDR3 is TGTGCCAGCTCACCACCCGGGGGTACTGAAGCTTTCTTT. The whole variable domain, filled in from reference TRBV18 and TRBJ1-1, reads NAGVMQNPRHLVRRRGQEARLRCSPMKGHSHVYWYRQLPEEGLKFMVYLQKENIIDESGMPKERFSAEFPKEGPSILRIQQVVRGDSAAYFCASSPPGGTEAFFGQGTRLTVV.

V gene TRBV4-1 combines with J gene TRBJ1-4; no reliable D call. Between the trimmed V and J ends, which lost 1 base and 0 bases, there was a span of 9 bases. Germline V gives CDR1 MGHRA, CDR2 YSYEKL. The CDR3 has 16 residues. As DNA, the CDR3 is TGCGCCAGCAGCCAAGGCGTGGCGGCAACTAATGAAAAACTGTTTTTT. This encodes CASSQGVAATNEKLFF.

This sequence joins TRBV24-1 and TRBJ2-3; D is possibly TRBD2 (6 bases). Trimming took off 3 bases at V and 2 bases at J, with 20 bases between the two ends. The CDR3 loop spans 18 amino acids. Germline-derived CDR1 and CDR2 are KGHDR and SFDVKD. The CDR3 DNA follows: TGTGCCACCAGTGATCCCCCGGGGGAAGACACCCACACAGATACGCAGTATTTT. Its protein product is CATSDPPGEDTHTDTQYF.

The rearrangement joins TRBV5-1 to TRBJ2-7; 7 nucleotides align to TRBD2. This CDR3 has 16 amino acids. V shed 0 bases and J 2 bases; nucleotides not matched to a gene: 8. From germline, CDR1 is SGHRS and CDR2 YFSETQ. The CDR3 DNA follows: TGCGCCAGCAGCTTGGCCGTGTCAGGGACTACCTACGAGCAGTACTTC. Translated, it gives CASSLAVSGTTYEQYF.

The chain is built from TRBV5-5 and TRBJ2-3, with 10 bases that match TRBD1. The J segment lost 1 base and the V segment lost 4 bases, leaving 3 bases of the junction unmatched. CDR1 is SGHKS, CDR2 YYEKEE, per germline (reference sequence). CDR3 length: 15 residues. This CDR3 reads CASSPGQGGTDTQYF. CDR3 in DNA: TGTGCCAGCAGCCCCGGACAGGGGGGCACAGATACGCAGTATTTT.

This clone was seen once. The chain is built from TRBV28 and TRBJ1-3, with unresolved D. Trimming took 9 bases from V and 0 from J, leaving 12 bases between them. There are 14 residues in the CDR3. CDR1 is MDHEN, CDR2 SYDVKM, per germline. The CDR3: CASSEGPSGNTIYF. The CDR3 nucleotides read TGTGCCAGTAGCGAAGGCCCCTCTGGAAACACCATATATTTT.

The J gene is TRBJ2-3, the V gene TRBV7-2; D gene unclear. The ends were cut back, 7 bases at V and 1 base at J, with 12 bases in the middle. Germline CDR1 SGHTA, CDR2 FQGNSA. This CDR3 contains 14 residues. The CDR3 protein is CASNTLTGTDTQYF. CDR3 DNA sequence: TGTGCCAGCAATACCCTGACCGGCACAGATACGCAGTATTTT.

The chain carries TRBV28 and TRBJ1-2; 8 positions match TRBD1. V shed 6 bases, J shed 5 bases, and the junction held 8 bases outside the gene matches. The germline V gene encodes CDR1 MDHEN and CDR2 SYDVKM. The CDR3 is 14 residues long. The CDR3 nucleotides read TGTGCCAGCAGCCGTGGAGGGACAGGTTATGGCTACACCTTC. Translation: CASSRGGTGYGYTF.

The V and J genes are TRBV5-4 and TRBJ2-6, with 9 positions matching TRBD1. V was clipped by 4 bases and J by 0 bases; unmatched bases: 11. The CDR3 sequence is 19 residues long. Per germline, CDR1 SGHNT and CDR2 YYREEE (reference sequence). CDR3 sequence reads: CASSTKTGGDISGANVLTF. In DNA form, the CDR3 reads TGTGCCAGCAGCACAAAGACAGGGGGAGATATCTCTGGGGCCAACGTCCTGACTTTC.

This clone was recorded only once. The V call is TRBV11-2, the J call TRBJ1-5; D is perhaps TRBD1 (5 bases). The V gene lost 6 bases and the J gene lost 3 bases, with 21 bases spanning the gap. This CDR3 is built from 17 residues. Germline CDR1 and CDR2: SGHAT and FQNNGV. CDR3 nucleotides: TGTGCCAGCAGTCGCCCCGGGGCCCCCCTGCACAATCAGCCCCAGCATTTT. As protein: CASSRPGAPLHNQPQHF.

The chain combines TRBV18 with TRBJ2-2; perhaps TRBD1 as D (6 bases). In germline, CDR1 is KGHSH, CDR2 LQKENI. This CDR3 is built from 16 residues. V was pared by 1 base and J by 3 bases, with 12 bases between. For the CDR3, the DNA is TGTGCCAGCTCACCACGGGCCAGGGGTGACACCGGGGAGCTGTTTTTT. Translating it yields CASSPRARGDTGELFF.

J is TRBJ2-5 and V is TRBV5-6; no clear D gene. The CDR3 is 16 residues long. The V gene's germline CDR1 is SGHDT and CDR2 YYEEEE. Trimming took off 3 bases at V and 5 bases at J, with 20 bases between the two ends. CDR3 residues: CASSSNLQAAGETQYF. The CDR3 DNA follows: TGTGCCAGCAGCTCGAACCTGCAGGCTGCTGGTGAGACCCAGTACTTC.

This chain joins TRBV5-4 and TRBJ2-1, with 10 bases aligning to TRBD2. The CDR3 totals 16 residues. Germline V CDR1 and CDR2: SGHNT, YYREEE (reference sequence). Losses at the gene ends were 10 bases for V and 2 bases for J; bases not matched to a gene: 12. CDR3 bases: TGTGCCGCGGAAGGGGCTAGCGGGGGAACCTACAATGAGCAGTTCTTC. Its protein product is CAAEGASGGTYNEQFF.

CDR3 residues: CASSQGGAGYTF. For the CDR3, the DNA is TGTGCCAGCAGCCAAGGGGGCGCCGGCTACACCTTC. The chain uses TRBV12-3 or TRBV12-4 and TRBJ1-2; 7 bases align to TRBD1. This CDR3 comprises 12 residues. V shed 6 bases and J 8 bases; nucleotides not matched to a gene: 6.

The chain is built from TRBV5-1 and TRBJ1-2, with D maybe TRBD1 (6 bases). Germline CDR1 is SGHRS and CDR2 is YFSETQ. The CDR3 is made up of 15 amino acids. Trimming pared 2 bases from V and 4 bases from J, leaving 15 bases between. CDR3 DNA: TGCGCCAGCAGCTTTGACAGTAAAGGGGGCTATGGCTACACCTTC. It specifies CASSFDSKGGYGYTF.

CDR3: CASSLEGSSYNEQFF. The DNA for the CDR3 is TGTGCCAGCAGCTTAGAAGGGTCCTCCTACAATGAGCAGTTCTTC. This rearrangement joins TRBV7-8 to TRBJ2-1; no clear D gene. Germline values: CDR1 SGHVS, CDR2 FQNEAQ. CDR3 length: 15 residues. Deletions cut 1 base from V and 0 bases from J, with 7 bases between.

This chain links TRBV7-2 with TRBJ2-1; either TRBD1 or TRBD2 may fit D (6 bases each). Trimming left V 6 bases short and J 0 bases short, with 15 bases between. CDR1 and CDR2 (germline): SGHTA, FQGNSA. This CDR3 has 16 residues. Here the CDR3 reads CASREGGTRSYNEQFF. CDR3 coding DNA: TGTGCCAGCAGGGAGGGGGGAACCCGCTCCTACAATGAGCAGTTCTTC.

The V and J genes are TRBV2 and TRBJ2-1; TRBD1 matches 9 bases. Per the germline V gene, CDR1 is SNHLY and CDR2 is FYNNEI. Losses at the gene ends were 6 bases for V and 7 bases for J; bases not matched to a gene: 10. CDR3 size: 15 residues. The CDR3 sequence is CASRDRDRESNEQFF. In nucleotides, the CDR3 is TGTGCCAGCAGGGACCGGGACAGGGAAAGTAATGAGCAGTTCTTC. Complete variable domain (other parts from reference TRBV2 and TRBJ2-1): EPEVTQTPSHQVTQMGQEVILRCVPISNHLYFYWYRQILGQKVEFLVSFYNNEISEKSEIFDDQFSVERPDGSNFTLKIRSTKLEDSAMYFCASRDRDRESNEQFFGPGTRLTVL.

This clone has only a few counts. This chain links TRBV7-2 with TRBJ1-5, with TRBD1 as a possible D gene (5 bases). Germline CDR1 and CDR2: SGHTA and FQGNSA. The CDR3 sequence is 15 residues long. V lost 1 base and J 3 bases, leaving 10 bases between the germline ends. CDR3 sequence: CASSLVGADNQPQHF. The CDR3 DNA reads TGTGCCAGCAGCTTAGTCGGGGCTGACAATCAGCCCCAGCATTTT.

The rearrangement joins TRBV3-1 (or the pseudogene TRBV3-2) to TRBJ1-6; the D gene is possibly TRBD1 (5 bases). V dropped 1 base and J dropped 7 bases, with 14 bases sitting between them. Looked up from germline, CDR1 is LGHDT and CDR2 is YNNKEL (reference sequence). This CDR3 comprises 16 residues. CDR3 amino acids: CASSQGMGRENSPLHF. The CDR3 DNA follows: TGTGCCAGCAGCCAAGGGATGGGGCGCGAAAATTCACCCCTCCACTTT.